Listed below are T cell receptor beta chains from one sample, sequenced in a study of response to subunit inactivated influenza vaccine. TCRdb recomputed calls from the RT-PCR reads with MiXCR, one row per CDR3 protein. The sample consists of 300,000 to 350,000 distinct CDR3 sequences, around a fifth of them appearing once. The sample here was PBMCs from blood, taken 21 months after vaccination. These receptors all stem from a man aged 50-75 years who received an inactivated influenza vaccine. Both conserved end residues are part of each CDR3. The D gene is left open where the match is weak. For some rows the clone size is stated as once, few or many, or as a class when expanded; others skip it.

CDR3aa: CASSDQTGMNTEAFF
CDR3nt: TGCGCCAGCAGTGACCAGACAGGGATGAACACTGAAGCTTTCTTT
j_gene: TRBJ1-1
len: 15
d_gene: TRBD1
v_gene: TRBV10-1
abundance: .

CDR3aa: CASHSGVPNQPQHF
CDR3nt: .
j_gene: TRBJ1-5
len: 14
d_gene: .
v_gene: TRBV28
abundance: few

CDR3aa: CASSTRQPQHF
CDR3nt: TGTGCCAGCAGCACGAGGCAGCCCCAGCATTTT
j_gene: TRBJ1-5
len: 11
d_gene: .
v_gene: TRBV6-1
abundance: few

CDR3aa: CASSEGPEAGEPQHF
CDR3nt: TGTGCCAGCAGTGAAGGCCCGGAAGCGGGCGAGCCCCAGCATTTT
j_gene: TRBJ1-5
len: 15
d_gene: .
v_gene: TRBV6-1
abundance: .

CDR3aa: CAISADRRSETQYF
CDR3nt: TGTGCCATCTCCGCGGACAGGAGGTCAGAGACCCAGTACTTC
j_gene: TRBJ2-5
len: 14
d_gene: TRBD1
v_gene: TRBV10-3
abundance: .

CDR3aa: CASSLPGLAAYNEQFF
CDR3nt: TGTGCCAGCTCGCTGCCGGGACTAGCGGCTTACAATGAGCAGTTCTTC
j_gene: TRBJ2-1
len: 16
d_gene: TRBD2
v_gene: TRBV18
abundance: few

CDR3aa: CSAPDAAYSNQPQHF
CDR3nt: TGCAGTGCGCCCGACGCGGCGTATAGCAATCAGCCCCAGCATTTT
j_gene: TRBJ1-5
len: 15
d_gene: .
v_gene: TRBV20-1
abundance: many

CDR3aa: CASSLQGSQPQHF
CDR3nt: TGTGCCAGCAGTCTACAGGGAAGTCAGCCCCAGCATTTT
j_gene: TRBJ1-5
len: 13
d_gene: .
v_gene: TRBV12-3/TRBV12-4
abundance: many

CDR3aa: CASSANSYNEQFF
CDR3nt: TGCGCCAGCAGCGCGAACTCGTACAATGAGCAGTTCTTC
j_gene: TRBJ2-1
len: 13
d_gene: .
v_gene: TRBV5-1
abundance: .

CDR3aa: CASSAYQTSDYEQYF
CDR3nt: TGTGCCAGCAGTGCGTACCAAACCTCAGACTACGAGCAGTACTTC
j_gene: TRBJ2-7
len: 15
d_gene: .
v_gene: TRBV12-3/TRBV12-4
abundance: .

CDR3aa: CASSPIRSTNEKLFF
CDR3nt: TGTGCCAGCAGTCCCATCCGTTCGACTAATGAAAAACTGTTTTTT
j_gene: TRBJ1-4
len: 15
d_gene: .
v_gene: TRBV12-3/TRBV12-4
abundance: .

CDR3aa: CASRQRQGLVNEQFF
CDR3nt: TGTGCCAGTAGACAGAGACAGGGTTTGGTCAATGAGCAGTTCTTC
j_gene: TRBJ2-1
len: 15
d_gene: TRBD1
v_gene: TRBV2
abundance: .

CDR3aa: CAISESMGVANEKLFF
CDR3nt: TGTGCCATCAGTGAAAGTATGGGGGTTGCGAATGAAAAACTGTTTTTT
j_gene: TRBJ1-4
len: 16
d_gene: .
v_gene: TRBV10-3
abundance: many

CDR3aa: CASSYRTGTLQTQYF
CDR3nt: TGTGCCAGCAGCTACCGGACAGGGACCTTACAGACCCAGTACTTC
j_gene: TRBJ2-5
len: 15
d_gene: TRBD1
v_gene: TRBV6-5
abundance: .

CDR3aa: CASSFEGTSSPLHF
CDR3nt: TGTGCCAGCAGTTTTGAAGGGACGTCCTCACCCCTCCACTTT
j_gene: TRBJ1-6
len: 14
d_gene: .
v_gene: TRBV12-3/TRBV12-4
abundance: few

CDR3aa: CASSPLFGAGAEETQYF
CDR3nt: TGTGCCAGCAGCCCACTCTTTGGGGCAGGGGCGGAAGAGACCCAGTACTTC
j_gene: TRBJ2-5
len: 17
d_gene: .
v_gene: TRBV4-2
abundance: .

CDR3aa: CASSLGDSHGEKLFF
CDR3nt: TGCGCCAGCAGCTTGGGGGACAGTCATGGCGAAAAACTGTTTTTT
j_gene: TRBJ1-4
len: 15
d_gene: TRBD1
v_gene: TRBV5-1
abundance: .

CDR3aa: CASSLEGFRAQYF
CDR3nt: TGTGCCAGCAGCTTAGAAGGGTTTCGAGCGCAGTACTTC
j_gene: TRBJ2-7
len: 13
d_gene: .
v_gene: TRBV7-2
abundance: .

CDR3aa: CSARGASQYNEQFF
CDR3nt: TGCAGTGCTAGAGGGGCTAGCCAGTACAATGAGCAGTTCTTC
j_gene: TRBJ2-1
len: 14
d_gene: .
v_gene: TRBV20-1
abundance: few

CDR3aa: CSARTLQGEGQPQHF
CDR3nt: TGCAGTGCTAGGACCTTGCAGGGTGAGGGTCAGCCCCAGCATTTT
j_gene: TRBJ1-5
len: 15
d_gene: .
v_gene: TRBV20-1
abundance: many

CDR3aa: CASSLAGGQTYEQYF
CDR3nt: TGCGCCAGCAGCTTGGCCGGTGGACAGACCTACGAGCAGTACTTC
j_gene: TRBJ2-7
len: 15
d_gene: .
v_gene: TRBV5-1
abundance: few

CDR3aa: CSARDSLRLAGTYEQYF
CDR3nt: TGCAGTGCTAGAGATTCGCTTAGGCTAGCGGGTACCTACGAGCAGTACTTC
j_gene: TRBJ2-7
len: 17
d_gene: TRBD2
v_gene: TRBV20-1
abundance: .

CDR3aa: CASSPRDRGLTDYYNEQFF
CDR3nt: TGCGCCAGCAGCCCTCGGGACAGGGGGCTGACTGACTACTACAATGAGCAGTTCTTC
j_gene: TRBJ2-1
len: 19
d_gene: TRBD1
v_gene: TRBV5-1
abundance: .

CDR3aa: CASRANPDTQYF
CDR3nt: TGTGCCAGCAGAGCCAATCCGGATACGCAGTATTTT
j_gene: TRBJ2-3
len: 12
d_gene: .
v_gene: TRBV7-2
abundance: .

CDR3aa: CASSSVGGTEAFF
CDR3nt: TGTGCCAGCAGCTCCGTAGGGGGAACTGAAGCTTTCTTT
j_gene: TRBJ1-1
len: 13
d_gene: .
v_gene: TRBV7-9
abundance: many

CDR3aa: CASSYTAGIPQFF
CDR3nt: TGCGCCAGCAGCTACACCGCAGGGATCCCGCAGTTCTTC
j_gene: TRBJ2-1
len: 13
d_gene: .
v_gene: TRBV5-1
abundance: .

CDR3aa: CASSQDWWTGVGYTF
CDR3nt: TGCGCCAGCAGCCAAGATTGGTGGACAGGGGTTGGCTACACCTTC
j_gene: TRBJ1-2
len: 15
d_gene: TRBD1
v_gene: TRBV4-3
abundance: many

CDR3aa: CASSPILWAAKEAGELFF
CDR3nt: TGCGCCAGCAGCCCAATCTTATGGGCAGCCAAGGAGGCCGGGGAGCTGTTTTTT
j_gene: TRBJ2-2
len: 18
d_gene: .
v_gene: TRBV4-1
abundance: .

CDR3aa: CASSDRQGVAEAFF
CDR3nt: TGTGCCAGCTCAGACAGACAGGGAGTGGCTGAAGCTTTCTTT
j_gene: TRBJ1-1
len: 14
d_gene: TRBD1
v_gene: TRBV18
abundance: many

CDR3aa: CASSGLKGQGNYGYTF
CDR3nt: TGTGCCAGCAGTGGGCTAAAGGGACAGGGGAACTATGGCTACACCTTC
j_gene: TRBJ1-2
len: 16
d_gene: TRBD1
v_gene: TRBV25-1
abundance: .

CDR3aa: CASSSLAGFTDTQYF
CDR3nt: TGTGCCAGCAGCTCACTAGCGGGCTTCACAGATACGCAGTATTTT
j_gene: TRBJ2-3
len: 15
d_gene: TRBD2
v_gene: TRBV7-8
abundance: .

CDR3aa: CASRPLQDRDEAFF
CDR3nt: TGTGCCAGCAGGCCGTTACAGGACAGGGATGAAGCTTTCTTT
j_gene: TRBJ1-1
len: 14
d_gene: TRBD1
v_gene: TRBV27
abundance: .

CDR3aa: CSAPRRQGPTGELFF
CDR3nt: TGCAGTGCGCCGAGGAGGCAGGGACCCACCGGGGAGCTGTTTTTT
j_gene: TRBJ2-2
len: 15
d_gene: .
v_gene: TRBV20-1
abundance: .